This T cell receptor beta chain was profiled in a study of beta chain features in type 1 diabetes. Whole-study results and caveats: The question of HLA type influencing TCRB rearrangement was one that remained unresolved here. PCR might favor shorter templates, equally in patients and controls.

The CDR3 consists of 16 residues. CDR1 and CDR2 from the germline V gene are SGHRS and YFSETQ. Trimming took off 5 bases at V and 1 base at J, with 16 bases between the two ends. All of the isolated RNA was reverse transcribed, so expressed TCRB transcripts were sequenced. Sequenced by immunoSEQ multiplex PCR; TCRdb stores in-frame clones only, minus some. Among about 350,000 clones listed, about 20% were seen once. This clone was seen more than once but under ten times. What it binds is unknown. The chain carries TRBV5-1 and TRBJ2-1; D might be TRBD2 (5 bases). This clonotype was obtained from a woman aged 18-35 years in good health. The specimen sequenced was naive CD4+ T cells from blood. CDR3 loop: CASSPFILGSYNEQFF. Written as DNA, the CDR3 is TGCGCCAGCAGTCCCTTTATACTAGGGTCCTACAATGAGCAGTTCTTC.